This T cell receptor (beta chain) stems from a study of regulatory T cells in long-lasting Graves disease. Study details: Antithyroid drug intake by newly diagnosed Graves' patients had lasted under 3 months.

Only a few counts were recorded for this clonotype. Researchers made TCR beta libraries by using iRepertoire HTBI primers and running Arm-PCR on CDR3 regions. TCRdb itself ran the multiplex PCR reads through MiXCR, one entry per CDR3 protein. The table includes 350,000 to 500,000 distinct CDR3 sequences, roughly 15% detected once. Time point of the sample: newly diagnosed GD, antithyroid drugs for less than 3 months. Isolated PBMC RNA provided the starting material for the TCR library. This sample was shared with a second study, whose subject was T cells in Graves' hyperthyroidism and ophthalmopathy. That investigation notes: The TCR CDR3 was amplified in a first-round RT-PCR using the HTBI primer set. Most clonotypes that expanded in the thyroid above 0.001 also showed up in blood.

Material: peripheral blood mononuclear cells (PBMCs), obtained at new diagnosis, from a patient treated with antithyroid drugs. This clonotype originated in a young woman with Graves disease.

The CDR3 protein is CASTRGTSGMYEQYF. In DNA, the CDR3 is TGTGCCAGCACCCGCGGGACTAGCGGGATGTACGAGCAGTACTTC. The J gene is TRBJ2-7, the V gene TRBV6-1; 13 bases agree with TRBD2. V lost 7 bases to trimming and J lost 4 bases; unmatched junction nucleotides: 7. The CDR3 length is 15 residues. The V gene's germline CDR1 is MNHNS and CDR2 SASEGT.